The 29 T cell receptor beta chains below all came from one sample that was sequenced in a study of blood T cells in healthy people across ages. Then a second PCR, running roughly 7 to 11 cycles, was carried out with a sample-barcoded 5' primer and a J-beta primer mix. TCRdb redid the calling of the 5' RACE reads with MiXCR, one entry per CDR3 protein. Of nearly 800,000 distinct CDR3 sequences in the sample, more than 20% were seen once. These data were likewise used in another study, on T cells of mothers and their children.

Sequences were obtained from blood. The receptor set was obtained from a boy younger than 18 in good health.

The V call is TRBV2, the J call TRBJ1-2, with a weak D call TRBD1 (5 bases). This CDR3 region has 13 residues. Germline CDR1 and CDR2: SNHLY and FYNNEI. Deletions cut 4 bases from V and 4 bases from J, with 10 bases between. CDR3 protein: CASSVQGPYGYTF. CDR3 nucleotides: TGTGCCAGCAGTGTTCAGGGACCCTATGGCTACACCTTC.

The V call is TRBV29-1, the J call TRBJ1-2, with D maybe TRBD1 (6 bases). Germline values: CDR1 SQVTM, CDR2 ANQGSEA. Trimming removed 7 bases at V and 0 bases at J, with 21 bases between. The CDR3 sequence is 16 residues long. CDR3 loop: CSGLSVRRGSNYGYTF. In DNA, the CDR3 is TGCAGCGGTCTCTCAGTCCGGAGGGGGTCTAACTATGGCTACACCTTC.

The V call is TRBV20-1, the J call TRBJ2-5, with D hard to call. CDR3 length: 14 amino acids. Trimming removed 0 bases at V and 5 bases at J, with 13 bases between. CDR1 and CDR2 from the germline V gene are DFQATT and SNEGSKA (reference sequence). Here the CDR3 DNA reads TGCAGTGCTAGAGATGACGGAATGGCGGAGACCCAGTACTTC. This sequence encodes CSARDDGMAETQYF.

The chain joins TRBV7-9 to TRBJ1-4; D is unresolved. This CDR3 has 16 amino acids. Germline CDR1 reads SEHNR; CDR2 reads FQNEAQ (reference sequence). Trimming removed 0 bases from V and 0 bases from J, with 8 bases in between. The CDR3 nucleotides are TGTGCCAGCAGCTTAGCGCCGGCAGCAACTAATGAAAAACTGTTTTTT. Protein product: CASSLAPAATNEKLFF.

The rearrangement uses TRBV11-2 and TRBJ2-7, with a possible D match to TRBD2 (5 bases). Germline V gives CDR1 SGHAT, CDR2 FQNNGV. The CDR3 has 14 amino acids. With 3 bases removed from V and 3 bases from J, the gap between germline ends came to 12 bases. As DNA, the CDR3 is TGTGCCAGCAGCTTGCAGGACGGGATCTACGAGCAGTACTTC. It yields the protein CASSLQDGIYEQYF.

This clonotype was recorded a few times. The chain joins TRBV12-3 or TRBV12-4 to TRBJ2-5, with TRBD2 as a possible D gene (5 bases). With the DNA end fitting TRBJ2-7 better, the J assignment may be wrong. The CDR3 has 14 amino acids. CDR3 amino acids: CASSFPGDGYEQYF. The CDR3 coding sequence is TGTGCCAGCAGTTTTCCCGGGGATGGCTACGAGCAGTACTTC.

The rearrangement links TRBV29-1 to TRBJ1-2; possible D gene TRBD1, 5 bases. CDR1 is SQVTM and CDR2 is ANQGSEA in the germline V gene. V gave up 4 bases and J gave up 0 bases, with 9 bases separating them. The CDR3 extends over 13 amino acids. The DNA for the CDR3 is TGCAGCGTTGTACAGGCAGCTAACTATGGCTACACCTTC. Its protein is CSVVQAANYGYTF.

There are a few counts of this clonotype. The gene calls are TRBV19 and TRBJ2-2, with D perhaps being TRBD1 or TRBD2 (5 bases each). This CDR3 is 15 amino acids long. V was trimmed by 3 bases and J by 4 bases, leaving 12 bases between them. Germline CDR1 LNHDA, CDR2 SQIVND (reference sequence). As DNA, the CDR3 is TGTGCCAGTAGTATCGGGGACGATGGCACCGGGGAGCTGTTTTTT. It specifies CASSIGDDGTGELFF.

This clonotype was seen a few times. The chain couples TRBV7-2 to TRBJ1-5; D possibly corresponds to TRBD1 (5 bases). CDR1 and CDR2 from the germline V gene are SGHTA and FQGNSA. Trimming stripped 1 base from V and 7 bases from J, with 14 bases between. The CDR3 runs 15 residues. Here the CDR3 DNA reads TGTGCCAGCAGCTTAGGTAGTCAGGGTGGCCAGCCCCAGCATTTT. Amino acids: CASSLGSQGGQPQHF.

This clonotype has a handful of counts. This sequence joins TRBV7-9 and TRBJ1-2, with TRBD1 matching over 10 bases. This CDR3 comprises 14 residues. Germline CDR1 SEHNR, CDR2 FQNEAQ (reference sequence). With V trimmed by 5 bases and J by 7 bases, 7 bases remained unmatched. The CDR3 region has the DNA TGTGCCAGCAGCCGGGACAGGGGAATAGGTGGCTACACCTTC. As protein: CASSRDRGIGGYTF.

The V gene is TRBV28, the J gene TRBJ2-1; 10 nucleotides line up with TRBD1. The CDR3 runs 16 residues. Germline assignment: CDR1 MDHEN and CDR2 SYDVKM. The V segment lost 6 bases and the J segment 8 bases; nucleotides outside the gene matches: 13. The CDR3 coding sequence is TGTGCCAGCAGATCCGGGACAGGGGCGGAAGGCGATGAGCAGTTCTTC. Protein: CASRSGTGAEGDEQFF.

The CDR3 region has the DNA TGCGCCAGCAGCCAAGATTTTAGAGGGAGTGAGCAGTTCTTC. Translation gives CASSQDFRGSEQFF. The genes are TRBV4-3 and TRBJ2-1, with D possibly being TRBD2 (5 bases). V lost 0 bases to trimming and J lost 9 bases, with 12 bases between them. Per germline, CDR1 LGHNA and CDR2 YSLEER. The CDR3 covers 14 residues.

The V gene is TRBV7-2, the J gene TRBJ1-2; D remains ambiguous. Germline V gene sequence: CDR1 SGHTA, CDR2 FQGNSA. V shed 5 bases and J shed 6 bases, with 19 bases lying between them. The CDR3 runs 15 residues. This CDR3 is CASSPEDRAAHGYTF. In DNA form, the CDR3 reads TGTGCCAGCAGCCCGGAGGACCGAGCTGCCCATGGCTACACCTTC.

This clonotype was detected ten times or more. The junction differs from germline at one of its ends, possibly a read error. The chain links TRBV7-9 to TRBJ2-1; D is uncertain. CDR1 is SEHNR and CDR2 is FQNEAQ in the germline V gene (reference sequence). The CDR3 spans 13 residues. The CDR3 nucleotides are TGTGCCAGCAGCTTATTTTTAGACTCGTCCGCGATCTTC. Its translation: CASSLFLDSSAIF.

This clonotype was seen only a few times. The chain couples TRBV7-8 to TRBJ2-5; TRBD2 agrees at 10 bases. From germline, CDR1 is SGHVS and CDR2 FQNEAQ. The CDR3 runs to 14 residues. V lost 7 bases to trimming and J lost 2 bases; unmatched junction nucleotides: 4. CDR3: CASKVLAGQETQYF. CDR3 coding DNA: TGTGCCAGCAAAGTACTAGCGGGACAAGAGACCCAGTACTTC. Together with reference TRBV7-8 and TRBJ2-5, the CDR3 gives the full variable domain: GAGVSQSPRYKVAKRGQDVALRCDPISGHVSLFWYQQALGQGPEFLTYFQNEAQLDKSGLPSDRFFAERPEGSVSTLKIQRTQQEDSAVYLCASKVLAGQETQYFGPGTRLLVL.

The chain carries TRBV7-2 and TRBJ2-3; 10 bases are shared with TRBD1. Germline lookup yields CDR1 SGHTA and CDR2 FQGNSA. The CDR3 runs to 15 residues. Trimming cost V 6 bases and J 3 bases; bases outside gene matches: 6. The CDR3 DNA sequence: TGTGCCAGCAGACCGGACAGGGGGAGAACAGATACGCAGTATTTT. Translated, it gives CASRPDRGRTDTQYF.

The chain recombines TRBV3-1 with TRBJ2-7, with 10 bases fitting TRBD1. The J call may not be correct, given that the DNA end is closer to TRBJ2-1. Germline values: CDR1 LGHDT, CDR2 YNNKEL (reference sequence). There are 16 residues in the CDR3. The CDR3 reads CASSQQDRGLRNEQFF. The CDR3 DNA sequence: TGTGCCAGCAGCCAGCAAGACAGGGGGCTCAGGAATGAGCAGTTCTTC.

This sequence joins TRBV5-1 and TRBJ2-7; TRBD1 matches at 9 bases. This CDR3 is 15 amino acids long. The V gene end was trimmed by 6 bases and the J gene end by 4 bases; junction bases not matched to a gene: 11. CDR1 is SGHRS, CDR2 YFSETQ, per germline. The CDR3 DNA is TGCGCCAGCATCCTAACCCGGGACAGGGCGTACGAGCAGTACTTC. Amino acid sequence: CASILTRDRAYEQYF.

This clonotype was counted at least ten times. CDR3 bases: TGTGCCAGCTCACCATTAGGGACAGGGGACTACGAGCAGTACTTC. Its protein product is CASSPLGTGDYEQYF. The chain has TRBV18 and TRBJ2-7; TRBD1 agrees at 10 bases. The J segment lost 3 bases and the V segment lost 2 bases, leaving 4 bases of the junction unmatched. The CDR3 runs 15 residues. The germline V gene encodes CDR1 KGHSH and CDR2 LQKENI.

Notes on this clonotype: A much bigger clone sits one base away, suggesting this may be a read error. The V and J genes are TRBV7-3 and TRBJ2-5; 9 bases line up with TRBD2. The J call may be faulty, since TRBJ2-7 better matches the DNA end. This CDR3 region has 13 residues. Germline-derived CDR1 and CDR2 are SGHTA and FQGTGA. As DNA, the CDR3 is TGTGCCAGCAGCTTAACTAGCGGGAGCGAGCAGTACTTC. Its translation is CASSLTSGSEQYF.

CDR3 region: CASSEDWGLADEQYF. The CDR3 DNA sequence: TGCGCCAGCAGCGAGGATTGGGGACTAGCGGACGAGCAGTACTTC. The chain combines TRBV4-3 with TRBJ2-7, with 11 bases aligning to TRBD2. V was clipped by 5 bases and J by 5 bases; unmatched bases: 8. Per the germline V gene, CDR1 is LGHNA and CDR2 is YSLEER. This CDR3 comprises 15 residues.

This rearrangement joins TRBV28 to TRBJ2-4, with D unresolved. The CDR3 runs to 15 residues. Per germline, CDR1 MDHEN and CDR2 SYDVKM. Trimming stripped 1 base from V and 3 bases from J, with 10 bases between. The CDR3 spells CASSLFWDGKNIQYF. As DNA, the CDR3 is TGTGCCAGCAGTTTATTCTGGGATGGCAAAAACATTCAGTACTTC.

This clonotype has more than one count but fewer than ten. The DNA for the CDR3 is TGTGCCACCGCGAGGGGGCCGGAACATACGCAGTATTTT. This gives the protein CATARGPEHTQYF. This chain joins TRBV5-5 and TRBJ2-3; 7 bases fit TRBD1. Germline CDR1 SGHKS, CDR2 YYEKEE (reference sequence). V dropped 9 bases and J dropped 7; count of bases not matched to a gene: 11. CDR3 size: 13 residues.

The chain combines TRBV20-1 with TRBJ1-4; D may be TRBD1 (5 bases). V was cut by 0 bases and J by 7 bases, with 12 bases left in between. CDR1 is DFQATT, CDR2 SNEGSKA, per germline (reference sequence). This CDR3 region has 14 residues. CDR3 DNA sequence: TGCAGTGCTAGAGATCGCCAGGGAGGTGAAAAACTGTTTTTT. Protein sequence: CSARDRQGGEKLFF.

The gene calls are TRBV4-1 and TRBJ2-1; 8 nucleotides match TRBD2. With V trimmed by 3 bases and J by 4 bases, 5 bases remained unmatched. This CDR3 has 15 residues. Germline loops: CDR1 MGHRA, CDR2 YSYEKL. DNA of the CDR3: TGCGCCAGCAGCCATATCTTAGCGGGGTACAATGAGCAGTTCTTC. This translates into CASSHILAGYNEQFF.

This clonotype was observed a handful of times. This chain connects TRBV12-3 or TRBV12-4 to TRBJ2-1, with TRBD2 matching over 12 bases. The CDR3 spans 15 residues. Losses at the gene ends were 5 bases for V and 6 bases for J; bases not matched to a gene: 5. The CDR3 loop is CASSLLAGGVNEQFF. As DNA, the CDR3 is TGTGCCAGCAGTCTACTAGCGGGAGGTGTCAATGAGCAGTTCTTC.

This clonotype has more than one count but fewer than ten. The chain has TRBV14 and TRBJ2-7, with unresolved D. Germline V lookup: CDR1 SGHDN, CDR2 FVKESK. Trimming shortened V by 1 base and J by 3 bases, and 7 bases separated the two germline ends. The CDR3 is made up of 13 amino acids. The DNA of the CDR3 is TGTGCCAGCAGCCAAGGAGTCGGCTACGAGCAGTACTTC. This encodes CASSQGVGYEQYF.

This chain links TRBV12-3 or TRBV12-4 with TRBJ1-2, with D unresolved. V was cut by 4 bases and J by 7 bases, with 13 bases left in between. The CDR3 is 13 amino acids. CDR3 region: CASSSGEKGGYTF. The CDR3 DNA follows: TGTGCCAGCAGTTCCGGGGAAAAGGGTGGCTACACCTTC.

This clonotype was seen only a few times. V and J are TRBV30 and TRBJ2-5; D remains ambiguous. V gave up 0 bases and J gave up 4 bases, with 9 bases separating them. Germline V gives CDR1 GTSNPN, CDR2 SVGIG (reference sequence). The CDR3 contains 13 residues. Written as DNA, the CDR3 is TGTGCCTGGAGTGTAGCGAGGCGAGAGACCCAGTACTTC. Translation: CAWSVARRETQYF.